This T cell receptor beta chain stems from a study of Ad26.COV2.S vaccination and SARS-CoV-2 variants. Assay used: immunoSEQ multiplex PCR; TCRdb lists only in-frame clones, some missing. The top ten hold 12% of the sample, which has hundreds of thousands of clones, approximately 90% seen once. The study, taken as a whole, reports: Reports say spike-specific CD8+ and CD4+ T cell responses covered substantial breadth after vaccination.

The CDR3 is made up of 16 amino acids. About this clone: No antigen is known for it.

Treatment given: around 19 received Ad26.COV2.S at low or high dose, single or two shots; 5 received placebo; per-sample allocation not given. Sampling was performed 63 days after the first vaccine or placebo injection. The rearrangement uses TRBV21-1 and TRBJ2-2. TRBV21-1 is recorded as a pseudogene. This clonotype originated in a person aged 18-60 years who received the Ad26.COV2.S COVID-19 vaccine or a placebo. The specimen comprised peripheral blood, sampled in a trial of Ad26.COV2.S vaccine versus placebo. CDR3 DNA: TGTGCCAGCAGCAAACAAGAGCTGTGGGACACCGGGGAGCTGTTTTTT. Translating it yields CASSKQELWDTGELFF.